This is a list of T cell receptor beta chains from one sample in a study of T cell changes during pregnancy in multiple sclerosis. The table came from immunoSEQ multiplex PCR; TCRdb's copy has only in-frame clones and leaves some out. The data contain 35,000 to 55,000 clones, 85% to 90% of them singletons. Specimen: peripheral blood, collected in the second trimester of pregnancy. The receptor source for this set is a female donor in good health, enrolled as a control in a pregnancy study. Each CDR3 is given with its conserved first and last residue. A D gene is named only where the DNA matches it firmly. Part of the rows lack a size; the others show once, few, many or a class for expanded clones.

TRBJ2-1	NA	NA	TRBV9	TGTGCCAGCAGCCCCTACCTTGCGGGTGACAATGAGCAGTTCTTC	CASSPYLAGDNEQFF
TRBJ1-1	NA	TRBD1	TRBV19	TGTGCCAGTAGTAGGACAGGGGGCAGAGGGAACACTGAAGCTTTCTTT	CASSRTGGRGNTEAFF
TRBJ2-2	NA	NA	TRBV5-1	TGCGCCAGCAGCTTGGTTCTCACCGGGGAGCTGTTTTTT	CASSLVLTGELFF
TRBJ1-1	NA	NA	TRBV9	TGTGCCAGCGGGACTCTGAACACTGAAGCTTTCTTT	CASGTLNTEAFF
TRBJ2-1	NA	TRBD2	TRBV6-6	TGTGCCAGCAGTTACGGACTAGCGGGTGGGGACAATGAGCAGTTCTTC	CASSYGLAGGDNEQFF
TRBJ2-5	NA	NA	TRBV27	TGTGCCAGCAGTTCCAGACAGGTCGCAGAGACCCAGTACTTC	CASSSRQVAETQYF
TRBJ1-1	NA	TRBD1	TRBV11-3	TGTGCCAGCAGCTTAGGCTGGACAGGGGCAGAGGCTGAAGCTTTCTTT	CASSLGWTGAEAEAFF
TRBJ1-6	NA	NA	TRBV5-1	TGCGCCAGCAGCTTCTCTCCCGCGGATTCACCCCTCCACTTT	CASSFSPADSPLHF
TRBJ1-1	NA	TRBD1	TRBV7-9	TGTGCCAGCAGCTTTGAACAGGGGGTCAACACTGAAGCTTTCTTT	CASSFEQGVNTEAFF
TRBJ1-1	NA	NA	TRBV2	TGTGCCAGCAGTGCGACAGGACTGAACACTGAAGCTTTCTTT	CASSATGLNTEAFF
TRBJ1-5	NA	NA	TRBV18	TGTGCCAGCTCACCACGGATGGCGGCCGATCAGCCCCAGCATTTT	CASSPRMAADQPQHF
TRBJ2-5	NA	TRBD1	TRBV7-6	TGTGCCAGCAGCTTAGGGAGCAGGGGGCTTCGGGAGACCCAGTACTTC	CASSLGSRGLRETQYF
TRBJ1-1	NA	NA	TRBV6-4	TGTGCCAGCAGTGAACAGAGGAACACTGAAGCTTTCTTT	CASSEQRNTEAFF
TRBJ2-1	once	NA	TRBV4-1	TGCGCCAGCAGCCAAGAACGGCCTGCGACACCCTCCTACAATGAGCAGTTCTTC	CASSQERPATPSYNEQFF
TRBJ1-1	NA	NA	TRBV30	TGTGCCTGGGGGGACTCGGGTACTGAAGCTTTCTTT	CAWGDSGTEAFF